This T cell receptor (beta chain) was sequenced for a study of OX40 agonist ivuxolimab in advanced cancers. The wider study: There were three patients with partial responses, one having hepatocellular carcinoma and two cutaneous melanoma.

Findings and limits, study-wide: Blood T cells, both CD4+ and CD8+, expanded clonally by week 6 at 0.1 to 3.0 mg/kg. Some nonresponders also had low normalized T-cell clonal expansion.

Germline V gene lookup returns CDR1 SEHNR and CDR2 FQNEAQ (reference sequence). The CDR3 spans 15 residues. V shed 1 base and J shed 3 bases, with 12 bases lying between them. This clone was observed a handful of times. The antigen is unknown. Sequenced by immunoSEQ multiplex PCR; TCRdb stores in-frame clones only, minus some. Of tens of thousands of clones in the sample, roughly 84% were seen once. Material: CD4+ or CD8+ T cells sorted from blood, obtained in a trial of the OX40 agonist ivuxolimab. This sequence joins TRBV7-9 and TRBJ2-5; D unresolved. The source of this sequence is an adult with an advanced solid tumor such as melanoma, head and neck, liver or kidney cancer. The CDR3 nucleotides read TGTGCCAGCAGCTTAGTGGTGACACCAAAAGAGACCCAGTACTTC. It specifies CASSLVVTPKETQYF.